This T cell receptor (beta chain) was identified in a study of human T cells and chemical hapten exposure. Study-level background: DPC at 2% was the sensitizing agent, placed on approximately 2 cm by approximately 2 cm of upper inner arm skin. General study findings and limits: There were significantly more large CDR3 similarity clusters among expanded TCRs than among controls.

V gave up 0 bases and J gave up 6 bases, with 15 bases separating them. The CDR3 is 14 amino acids. Per the germline V gene, CDR1 is DFQATT and CDR2 is SNEGSKA (reference sequence). Time point in this sample: patch test 1, 2 weeks after DPC sensitization. Treatment specified: therapeutic diphenylcyclopropenone sensitization with weekly scalp DPC. In the authors' methods: Samples held a median of roughly 100,000 TCRs, range about 23,224–700,000. TCRdb re-called the RACE reads with MiXCR, one entry per CDR3 protein. The V and J calls and clone size come from TCRdb's table, not from the authors' own analysis. Among around 380,000 distinct CDR3 sequences listed, 4% to 5.5% were seen once. This clonotype was counted at least ten times. Its antigen is unidentified.

The sequence was obtained from a woman in her forties or fifties with alopecia areata. Some clones in this sample may be carry-over from other donors' samples. V and J are TRBV20-1 and TRBJ2-7, with a tentative D call TRBD2 (6 bases). The sequences come from whole blood, collected in connection with sensitization to the hapten diphenylcyclopropenone (DPC). The CDR3 reads CSAREVGLHPEQYF. The CDR3 DNA is TGCAGTGCTAGAGAAGTGGGACTTCACCCCGAGCAGTACTTC.